This TCR beta chain was retrieved from a study of cytomegalovirus exposure and HLA in healthy donors. Study information: The 95 to 150 validation repertoires used a platform that matched the one used for the approximately 620 first-cohort repertoires, as a later analysis reported. General study results and limits: The study listed approximately 160 cytomegalovirus-associated TCR beta chains. Reportedly, diagnosis of cytomegalovirus status by the classifier showed high specificity and sensitivity. CMV antigen specificity was confirmed in vitro for three CMV-associated chains.

As for this clone: Antigen: not known.

Repertoires were generated with immunoSEQ multiplex PCR, while TCRdb's copy carries only in-frame clones and drops some. The data hold 82,000 or so clones, with 95% observed a single time. Germline CDR1 SGHRS, CDR2 YFSETQ. The CDR3 runs to 15 residues. V was clipped by 3 bases and J by 0 bases; unmatched bases: 4. The chain combines TRBV5-1 with TRBJ2-7; TRBD1 matches at 9 bases. The clonotype comes from a young woman in good health and CMV-seronegative. The sequencing sample was made of PBMCs. CDR3 nucleotide sequence: TGCGCCAGCAGCTGGGGGGACAGGGACTCCTACGAGCAGTACTTC. As protein: CASSWGDRDSYEQYF.